The 20 T cell receptor beta chains below all came from one sample that was sequenced in a study of T cells after posttransplantation cyclophosphamide. A marrow graft followed busulfan-fludarabine conditioning, with cyclophosphamide on days +3 and +4. Sequencing used immunoSEQ multiplex PCR; TCRdb keeps in-frame clones, though not all of them. The sample records 5,000 or so clones, about four fifths being singletons. Sample: PBMCs, taken after allogeneic stem cell transplant with posttransplant cyclophosphamide. These receptors were collected from a male patient aged 50 to 60 who received an allogeneic stem cell transplant from a related donor and was CMV-positive. Some T cells may arise from the graft donor.

This clone has more than one count but fewer than ten. V gene TRBV6-1 combines with J gene TRBJ1-1, with TRBD1 matching 8 bases. J lost 6 bases, V lost 10 bases, and 10 bases had no gene match. CDR3 size: 13 residues. CDR1 and CDR2 (germline): MNHNS, SASEGT. CDR3 loop: CATLAQGAAEAFF. The CDR3 bases are TGTGCCACTCTAGCTCAGGGGGCAGCTGAAGCTTTCTTT.

This chain joins TRBV5-1 and TRBJ2-7; maybe TRBD1 (6 bases). The CDR3 runs 15 residues. V shed 0 bases and J shed 5 bases, with 15 bases lying between them. Germline V CDR1 and CDR2: SGHRS, YFSETQ. In DNA form, the CDR3 reads TGCGCCAGCAGCTTGGCCGGACAGACGACTCACGAGCAGTACTTC. Protein: CASSLAGQTTHEQYF.

The chain is built from TRBV14 and TRBJ1-2; TRBD1 is a possible D gene (6 bases). CDR1 SGHDN and CDR2 FVKESK come from the germline V gene. The V end was cut by 3 bases, the J end by 3 bases, with 11 bases between. The CDR3 runs to 14 residues. In DNA, the CDR3 is TGTGCCAGCAGCCAGGACAGAGTCGACTATGGCTACACCTTC. Amino acid sequence: CASSQDRVDYGYTF. Combining the CDR3 with reference TRBV14 and TRBJ1-2 gives the whole variable domain EAGVTQFPSHSVIEKGQTVTLRCDPISGHDNLYWYRRVMGKEIKFLLHFVKESKQDESGMPNNRFLAERTGGTYSTLKVQPAELEDSGVYFCASSQDRVDYGYTFGSGTRLTVV.

The sample holds one count of this clone. An end of the junction does not agree with germline; a read error may underlie this. The chain joins TRBV9 to TRBJ1-3; the D gene is possibly TRBD1 (5 bases). Germline V gene lookup returns CDR1 SGDLS and CDR2 YYNGEE. CDR3 length equals 14 residues. The CDR3 reads CASSTGQSANTIYF. Written as DNA, the CDR3 is TGTGCCAGCAGCACCGGACAATCTGCAAACACCATATATTTT.

The rearrangement uses TRBV6-5 and TRBJ1-3; tentative D call: TRBD1 (5 bases). V gave up 0 bases and J gave up 7 bases, with 13 bases separating them. This CDR3 spans 15 amino acids. The germline CDR1 and CDR2 sequences are MNHEY and SVGAGI. CDR3 nucleotide sequence: TGTGCCAGCAGTTACTCGGCAGCCCAGGGCAACACCATATATTTT. It encodes CASSYSAAQGNTIYF.

The genes are TRBV7-9 and TRBJ2-2, with D possibly TRBD1 on 6 matching bases. Deletions cut 0 bases from V and 0 bases from J, with 8 bases between. The CDR3 totals 16 residues. CDR1 SEHNR and CDR2 FQNEAQ come from the germline V gene (reference sequence). DNA of the CDR3: TGTGCCAGCAGCTTAGCTGGGACACCGAACACCGGGGAGCTGTTTTTT. Translation gives CASSLAGTPNTGELFF. The full variable domain, its missing parts supplied by reference TRBV7-9 and TRBJ2-2, is DTGVSQNPRHKITKRGQNVTFRCDPISEHNRLYWYRQTLGQGPEFLTYFQNEAQLEKSRLLSDRFSAERPKGSFSTLEIQRTEQGDSAMYLCASSLAGTPNTGELFFGEGSRLTVL.

In its sample, this clone was seen a few times. This rearrangement joins TRBV5-1 to TRBJ2-6, with 8 nucleotides matching TRBD2. Per germline, CDR1 SGHRS and CDR2 YFSETQ. J was trimmed by 0 bases and V by 4 bases; bases with no gene match: 12. The CDR3 runs to 19 residues. The CDR3 region is CASSVPPGGVASGANVLTF. DNA of the CDR3: TGCGCCAGCAGCGTACCTCCGGGGGGGGTGGCCTCTGGGGCCAACGTCCTGACTTTC.

The genes are TRBV9 and TRBJ1-4; D not resolved. CDR1 SGDLS and CDR2 YYNGEE come from the germline V gene. V was shortened by 4 bases and J by 6 bases, with 10 bases between the two germline ends. The CDR3 runs 13 residues. The CDR3 protein is CASSPLPDEKLFF. The CDR3 DNA follows: TGTGCCAGCAGCCCCCTCCCGGATGAAAAACTGTTTTTT.

The chain uses TRBV9 and TRBJ2-3, with 11 bases aligning to TRBD2. CDR1 is SGDLS and CDR2 is YYNGEE in the germline V gene. The CDR3 has 18 residues. V shed 0 bases and J 3 bases; nucleotides not matched to a gene: 9. The CDR3 spells CASSVAGRLAGLTDTQYF. CDR3 nucleotide sequence: TGTGCCAGCAGCGTAGCCGGCCGACTAGCGGGGTTGACAGATACGCAGTATTTT.

The V gene is TRBV2, the J gene TRBJ2-5, with 9 bases identical to TRBD1. The CDR3 sequence is 15 residues long. The V gene end was trimmed by 6 bases and the J gene end by 1 base; junction bases not matched to a gene: 6. The germline V gene encodes CDR1 SNHLY and CDR2 FYNNEI. This chain's CDR3 is CASRDRDRAQETQYF. The CDR3 coding sequence is TGTGCCAGCAGAGACCGGGACAGGGCCCAAGAGACCCAGTACTTC.

This sequence joins TRBV28 and TRBJ1-3; TRBD1 might be the D (5 bases). V was pared by 3 bases and J by 0 bases, with 9 bases between. CDR3 length: 15 amino acids. Germline values: CDR1 MDHEN, CDR2 SYDVKM. The CDR3 coding sequence is TGTGCCAGCAGTTTTGGGGGGACCTCTGGAAACACCATATATTTT. Amino acid sequence: CASSFGGTSGNTIYF.

This chain uses TRBV5-1 with TRBJ2-1; 11 bases match TRBD2. The J segment lost 3 bases and the V segment lost 0 bases, leaving 2 bases of the junction unmatched. The CDR3 contains 16 residues. Germline V gene sequence: CDR1 SGHRS, CDR2 YFSETQ. The CDR3 sequence is CASSLGLAGHYNEQFF. As DNA, the CDR3 is TGCGCCAGCAGCTTGGGACTAGCGGGGCACTACAATGAGCAGTTCTTC.

The rearrangement uses TRBV18 and TRBJ1-5, with unresolved D. This CDR3 has 13 amino acids. Deletions cut 2 bases from V and 7 bases from J, with 9 bases between. Germline-derived CDR1 and CDR2 are KGHSH and LQKENI. CDR3 bases: TGTGCCAGCTCACCAGGGGAGGAACAGCCCCAGCATTTT. Its translation: CASSPGEEQPQHF.

The genes are TRBV5-4 and TRBJ2-1; D perhaps matches TRBD2 (7 bases). The germline V and J ends were trimmed by 0 bases and 5 bases, with 15 bases remaining between them. The CDR3 is 16 residues long. In germline, CDR1 is SGHNT, CDR2 YYREEE (reference sequence). The CDR3 sequence is CASSLAAQRDNNEQFF. CDR3 sequence (DNA): TGTGCCAGCAGCTTGGCGGCCCAGCGGGACAACAATGAGCAGTTCTTC.

The CDR3 bases are TGTGCCAGCCAGGGGCTGGGCAATCAGCCCCAGCATTTT. Amino acid sequence: CASQGLGNQPQHF. The chain recombines TRBV19 with TRBJ1-5; D may be TRBD1 (6 bases). Between the trimmed V and J ends, which lost 9 bases and 2 bases, there was a span of 11 bases. The length of the CDR3 is 13 residues. CDR1 and CDR2 (germline): LNHDA, SQIVND (reference sequence). The full variable domain, completed using reference TRBV19 and TRBJ1-5, is DGGITQSPKYLFRKEGQNVTLSCEQNLNHDAMYWYRQDPGQGLRLIYYSQIVNDFQKGDIAEGYSVSREKKESFPLTVTSAQKNPTAFYLCASQGLGNQPQHFGDGTRLSIL.

The V and J genes are TRBV18 and TRBJ2-5; D is undetermined. This CDR3 comprises 14 residues. Trimming shortened V by 4 bases and J by 1 base, and 10 bases separated the two germline ends. The germline CDR1 and CDR2 sequences are KGHSH and LQKENI. CDR3 DNA sequence: TGTGCCAGCTCACGTCAGGCGATCCAAGAGACCCAGTACTTC. Its translation is CASSRQAIQETQYF.

In its sample, this clone was seen once. This chain joins TRBV4-1 and TRBJ2-3, with 9 bases that match TRBD2. CDR1 is MGHRA and CDR2 is YSYEKL in the germline V gene. The CDR3 is 15 residues long. The V and J ends lost 1 base and 3 bases, in that order; junction bases with no gene match: 2. The CDR3 reads CASSQGGLATDTQYF. DNA for the CDR3: TGCGCCAGCAGCCAAGGGGGACTAGCAACAGATACGCAGTATTTT.

V is TRBV28 and J is TRBJ2-1; no clear D gene. CDR3 length: 17 residues. V was pared by 1 base and J by 3 bases, with 16 bases between. Per germline, CDR1 MDHEN and CDR2 SYDVKM. The CDR3 region is CASSLYGQAALYNEQFF. As DNA, the CDR3 is TGTGCCAGCAGTTTATATGGGCAGGCCGCCCTCTACAATGAGCAGTTCTTC. The full variable domain, with the rest looked up from reference TRBV28 and TRBJ2-1, is DVKVTQSSRYLVKRTGEKVFLECVQDMDHENMFWYRQDPGLGLRLIYFSYDVKMKEKGDIPEGYSVSREKKERFSLILESASTNQTSMYLCASSLYGQAALYNEQFFGPGTRLTVL.

The rearrangement uses TRBV7-2 and TRBJ2-5, with a possible D match to TRBD1 (6 bases). V lost 5 bases, J lost 5 bases, and 18 bases lay in between. Germline V gene data show CDR1 as SGHTA and CDR2 as FQGNSA. The CDR3 is 15 residues long. This chain's CDR3 is CASSMSRDIYETQYF. The DNA of the CDR3 is TGTGCCAGCAGCATGTCCCGGGACATTTATGAGACCCAGTACTTC.

This chain connects TRBV19 to TRBJ2-1; the D is unclear. The germline V and J ends were trimmed by 2 bases and 6 bases, with 17 bases remaining between them. The CDR3 runs 16 residues. From germline, CDR1 is LNHDA and CDR2 SQIVND (reference sequence). The CDR3: CASSISSNFPGNEQFF. CDR3 nucleotide sequence: TGTGCCAGTAGTATAAGCTCAAACTTCCCGGGCAATGAGCAGTTCTTC.